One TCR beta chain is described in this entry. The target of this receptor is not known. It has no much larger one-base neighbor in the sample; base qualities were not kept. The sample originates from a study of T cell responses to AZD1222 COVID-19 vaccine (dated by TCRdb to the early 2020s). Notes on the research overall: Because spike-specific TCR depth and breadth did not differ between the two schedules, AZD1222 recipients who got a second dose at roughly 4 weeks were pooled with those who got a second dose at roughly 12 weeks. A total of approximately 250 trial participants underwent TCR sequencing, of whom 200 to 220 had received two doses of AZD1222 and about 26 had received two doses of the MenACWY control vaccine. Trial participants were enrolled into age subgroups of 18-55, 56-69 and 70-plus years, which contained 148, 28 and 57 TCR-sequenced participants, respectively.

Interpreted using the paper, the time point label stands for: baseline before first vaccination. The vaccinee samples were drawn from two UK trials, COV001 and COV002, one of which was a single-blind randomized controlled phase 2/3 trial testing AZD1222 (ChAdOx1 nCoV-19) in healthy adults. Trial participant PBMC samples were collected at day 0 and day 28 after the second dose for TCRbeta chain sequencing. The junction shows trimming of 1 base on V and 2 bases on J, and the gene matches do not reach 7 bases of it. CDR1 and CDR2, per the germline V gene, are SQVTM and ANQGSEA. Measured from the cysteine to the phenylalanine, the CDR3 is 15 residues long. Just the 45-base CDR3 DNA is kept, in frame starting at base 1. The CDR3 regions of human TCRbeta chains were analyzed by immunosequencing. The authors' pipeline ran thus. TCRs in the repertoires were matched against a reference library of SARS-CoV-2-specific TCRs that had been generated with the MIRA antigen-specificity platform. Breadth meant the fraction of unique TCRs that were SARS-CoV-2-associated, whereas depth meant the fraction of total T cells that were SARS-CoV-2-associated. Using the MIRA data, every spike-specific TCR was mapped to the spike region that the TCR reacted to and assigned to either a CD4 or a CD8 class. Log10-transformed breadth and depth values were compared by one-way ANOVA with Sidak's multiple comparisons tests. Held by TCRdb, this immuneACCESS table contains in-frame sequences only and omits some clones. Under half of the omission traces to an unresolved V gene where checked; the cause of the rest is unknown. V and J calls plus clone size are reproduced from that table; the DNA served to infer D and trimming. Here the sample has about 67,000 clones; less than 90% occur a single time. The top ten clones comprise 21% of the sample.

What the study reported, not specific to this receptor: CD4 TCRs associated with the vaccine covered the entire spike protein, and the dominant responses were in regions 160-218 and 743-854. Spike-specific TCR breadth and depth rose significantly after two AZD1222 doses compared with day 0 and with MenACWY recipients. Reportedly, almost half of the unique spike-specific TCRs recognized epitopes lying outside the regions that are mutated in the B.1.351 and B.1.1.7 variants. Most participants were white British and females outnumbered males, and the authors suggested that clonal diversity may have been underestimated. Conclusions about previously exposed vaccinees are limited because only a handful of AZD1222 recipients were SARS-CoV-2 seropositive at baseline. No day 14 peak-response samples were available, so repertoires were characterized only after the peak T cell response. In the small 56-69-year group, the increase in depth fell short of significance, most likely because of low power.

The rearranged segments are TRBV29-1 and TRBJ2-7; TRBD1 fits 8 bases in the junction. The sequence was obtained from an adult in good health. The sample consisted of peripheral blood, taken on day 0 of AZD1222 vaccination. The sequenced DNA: TGCAGCGTTGAAGTCCCGGACAGGGCTGCCTACGAGCAGTACTTC. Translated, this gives CSVEVPDRAAYEQYF.